The rows below give T cell receptor beta chains drawn from one sample of a study of T cell clones after liver transplantation. TCRdb keeps only in-frame clones here, not all; method: immunoSEQ multiplex PCR. The sample consists of under 55,000 clones, roughly nine tenths of them appearing once. The sequencing here drew on CD8+ T cells from blood, taken 12 months after liver transplant. These receptors were taken from a human patient who received a liver transplant. Some T cells may originate from the graft donor. Each CDR3 is given with its conserved first and last residue. A D gene is named only where the DNA matches it firmly. Expanded clones are given a class, and other clones once, few, many or no size at all.

d_call	clone_size	v_call	j_call	cdr3_nt	cdr3_aa
-	-	TRBV7-6	TRBJ1-1	TGTGCCAGCAGCAACCACCCGGGTGAGGCTTTCTTT	CASSNHPGEAFF
-	-	TRBV10-2	TRBJ2-7	TGCGCCACCCGACTAGGCCCCGAAGGCGAGCAGTACTTC	CATRLGPEGEQYF
TRBD2	-	TRBV6-4	TRBJ2-1	TGTGCCAGCAGTCCTAGCGGGAGGAGCTCCTACAATGAGCAGTTCTTC	CASSPSGRSSYNEQFF
-	-	TRBV4-1	TRBJ1-1	TGCGCCAGCGGGGGACACCTCAACACTGAAGCTTTCTTT	CASGGHLNTEAFF
-	-	TRBV11-2	TRBJ1-2	TGTGCCAGCAGCTTAGGACACCTCTATGGCTACACCTTC	CASSLGHLYGYTF
-	-	TRBV9	TRBJ2-1	TGTGCCAGCAGCGTAGAAACTCTAGCGACCGACTACAATGAGCAGTTCTTC	CASSVETLATDYNEQFF
-	-	TRBV7-9	TRBJ2-3	TGTGCCAGCAGCTTAATACTGGGGGTCCCAGATACGCAGTATTTT	CASSLILGVPDTQYF
-	-	TRBV7-9	TRBJ1-5	TGTGCCAGCAGCCCAGAGGGACAGCCCCAGCATTTT	CASSPEGQPQHF
-	few	TRBV11-3	TRBJ2-5	TGTGCCAGCAGCGCAGTGGATGGAGAAAAGACCCAGTACTTC	CASSAVDGEKTQYF
TRBD1	-	TRBV7-9	TRBJ1-2	TGTGCCAGCGCAGGGGGGACAACCTATGGCTACACCTTC	CASAGGTTYGYTF
-	-	TRBV29-1	TRBJ1-1	TGCAGCGCCCCGGGACAAATCACTGAAGCTTTCTTT	CSAPGQITEAFF
-	-	TRBV7-9	TRBJ1-1	TGTGCCAGCAGTCCTAGTCGGGGAGGGAACACTGAAGCTTTCTTT	CASSPSRGGNTEAFF
-	-	TRBV28	TRBJ2-7	TGTGCCAGCAGTCCGGGACGGATTGACTACGAGCAGTACTTC	CASSPGRIDYEQYF
TRBD1	-	TRBV5-1	TRBJ2-2	TGCGCCAGCAGCCCCGAGGACAGGGAGATCACCGGGGAGCTGTTTTTT	CASSPEDREITGELFF
-	-	TRBV29-1	TRBJ1-1	TGCAGCGTTGGGCTTGGAAGCACTGAAGCTTTCTTT	CSVGLGSTEAFF
-	-	TRBV4-1	TRBJ2-5	TGCGCCAGCAGCCAAAGGACCCAAGAGACCCAGTACTTC	CASSQRTQETQYF
TRBD1	-	TRBV27	TRBJ1-4	TGTGCCAGCAGCCGGACAGGGTCTAATGAAAAACTGTTTTTT	CASSRTGSNEKLFF
TRBD1	-	TRBV27	TRBJ2-3	TGTGCCAGCAGTTTAAGGGGCAGGGGGCCAGATACGCAGTATTTT	CASSLRGRGPDTQYF
TRBD2	-	TRBV5-1	TRBJ2-1	TGCGCCAGCAGCTTGCCGACTAGCGGGATTCTGGATGAGCAGTTCTTC	CASSLPTSGILDEQFF
-	-	TRBV6-1	TRBJ1-2	TGTGCCGGTTGGAAGGGAGGCTACACCTTC	CAGWKGGYTF
-	-	TRBV5-1	TRBJ2-1	TGCGCCAGCAGCTTGGCGGCTTCCACCTACAATGAGCAGTTCTTC	CASSLAASTYNEQFF
-	-	TRBV28	TRBJ2-6	TGTGCCAGCAGTTTAGGGAGCCCACTCTCTGGGGCCAACGTCCTGACTTTC	CASSLGSPLSGANVLTF
-	-	TRBV5-6	TRBJ2-7	TGTGCCAGCAGCCCGGCAGGGGATCCCTACGAGCAGTACTTC	CASSPAGDPYEQYF
-	once	TRBV27	TRBJ2-7	TGTGCCAGCAGTCCTTCGACAGGCCTCTCCTACGAGCAGTACTTC	CASSPSTGLSYEQYF
-	-	TRBV27	TRBJ1-1	TGTGCCAGCAGACCAGGCGGCCCCTTGAACACTGAAGCTTTCTTT	CASRPGGPLNTEAFF
-	-	TRBV10-2	TRBJ2-5	TGCGCCAGCAGTGAGTTCATCTTCATTCAAGAGACCCAGTACTTC	CASSEFIFIQETQYF
TRBD2	-	TRBV27	TRBJ2-7	TGTGCCAGCAGTCCCCGGACTAGCGGGTCCGAGCAGTACTTC	CASSPRTSGSEQYF
-	few	TRBV5-8	TRBJ1-5	TGTGCCAGCAGCTTGGGGATAGGGAATCAGCCCCAGCATTTT	CASSLGIGNQPQHF
-	-	TRBV11-2	TRBJ2-7	TGTGCCAGCAGCCGCCCAGCCCTGGACGAGCAGTACTTC	CASSRPALDEQYF